Reported below is one T cell receptor beta chain. These data originate in a study of T cell responses to AZD1222 COVID-19 vaccine. Sequencing was performed with immunoSEQ multiplex PCR; in TCRdb, only in-frame clones are kept and a portion is missing. The sample lists fewer than 130,000 clones; approximately 85% were seen once. Sequenced material: peripheral blood, taken on day 0 of AZD1222 vaccination. This sequence was found in an adult in good health.

The CDR3 protein is CAAEDNTNYGYTF. The CDR3 coding sequence is TGTGCCGCCGAGGACAACACTAACTATGGCTACACCTTC. J is TRBJ1-2 and V is TRBV30; possible D gene TRBD1, 5 bases. Trimming removed 8 bases from V and 0 bases from J, with 13 bases in between. The germline V gene encodes CDR1 GTSNPN and CDR2 SVGIG (reference sequence). CDR3 length: 13 residues.